This is a list of T cell receptor beta chains from one sample in a study of CD8 T cells in ankylosing spondylitis. TCRdb re-called the 5' RACE reads with MiXCR, one entry per CDR3 protein. Counted here are over 110,000 distinct CDR3 sequences, 7% to 9% occurring once; the ten biggest clones make up more than 7%. Source material: synovial fluid, either unsorted or a sorted T cell fraction (not recorded which). The receptor set was obtained from a male donor with ankylosing spondylitis. Each CDR3 is given with its conserved first and last residue. Fields, in order: CDR3 length, V gene, CDR3 protein.

>14|TRBV10-3
CAIGGGQSGYGYTF
>15|TRBV5-8
CASSASLTYTDTQYF
>15|TRBV7-9
CASSLRVSGANVLTF
>13|TRBV11-2
CASSLANNQPQHF
>13|TRBV20-1
CSAGTGEGEAQYF
>11|TRBV28
CASLRAYEQYF
>18|TRBV3-1
CASSQGIDRAKVNTEAFF
>15|TRBV11-2
CASSLQGAATYEQYF
>15|TRBV6-2/TRBV6-3
CASRKGLAGANEQFF
>16|TRBV28
CASSPSPRGSNQPQHF
>17|TRBV11-2
CASSSRGGGHRADTQYF
>14|TRBV6-4
CASSEGGHTGELFF
>15|TRBV9
CASSLAPGFSYEQYF
>15|TRBV7-3
CASSLQGNGYNEQFF
>13|TRBV10-3
CAIGGTEDQPQHF
>18|TRBV12-3/TRBV12-4
CASMESADGGLMGEKLFF
>14|TRBV7-9
CASSLDRTGPVAFF
>11|TRBV30
CAWSVLETQYF
>12|TRBV20-1
CSARPVWGKLFF
>14|TRBV6-1
CASSGRTGLGSQHF
>13|TRBV20-1
CSARGSYYNEQFF
>17|TRBV27
CATIYRPGTGTMNIQYF
>15|TRBV30
CAWSRGLAGGQTQYF
>15|TRBV4-1
CASSQEGKATYTQYF
>11|TRBV7-2
CASGTLGTQYF
>15|TRBV10-3
CAIRLTSGSTDTQYF
>13|TRBV9
CASSPFAGETQYF
>15|TRBV18
CASSPPSGRGGEQFF
>12|TRBV20-1
CSASTSYNEQFF
>14|TRBV7-2
CASSSVQGGTEAFF
>13|TRBV20-1
CSARALGKETQYF
>14|TRBV7-8
CASSFEGSTDTQYF
>15|TRBV6-5
CASSYYGTSANQQYF
>14|TRBV29-1
CSGKSLGRFNEQFF
>15|TRBV28
CASSVVAGGLYEQYF
>18|TRBV4-2
CASSQSPGTEYSNQPQHF
>13|TRBV20-1
CSARPRQGKDPFF
>15|TRBV6-1
CASSEARGFYYGYTF
>14|TRBV5-1
CASSLSPLGYGYTF
>13|TRBV6-6
CASGRSETPEQYF
>13|TRBV12-3/TRBV12-4
CASSLLAGVKQFF
>16|TRBV4-1
CASSPGPSGNLYGYTF
>14|TRBV5-1
CASSGQGANTEAFF
>12|TRBV20-1
CSAPGQGQEAFF
>12|TRBV24-1
CATSDSGYGYTF
>17|TRBV7-9
CASSPATGRETYNEQFF
>12|TRBV7-9
CASSVKGAEAFF
>14|TRBV28
CASSLYRDTHGYTF
>14|TRBV28
CASSRGLRGETQYF
>15|TRBV10-3
CAISDSVSMNTEAFF
>15|TRBV27
CASSLTSGSTDTQYF